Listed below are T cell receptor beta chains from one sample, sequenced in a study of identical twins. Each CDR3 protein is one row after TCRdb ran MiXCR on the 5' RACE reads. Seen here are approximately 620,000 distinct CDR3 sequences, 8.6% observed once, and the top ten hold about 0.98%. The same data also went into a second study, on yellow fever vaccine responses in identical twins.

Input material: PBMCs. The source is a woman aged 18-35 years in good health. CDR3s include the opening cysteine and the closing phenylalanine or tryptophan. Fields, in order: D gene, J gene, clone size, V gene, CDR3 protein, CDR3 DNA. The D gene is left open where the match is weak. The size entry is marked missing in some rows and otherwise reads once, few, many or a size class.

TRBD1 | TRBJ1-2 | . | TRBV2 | CASSAPGTGLYGYTF | TGTGCCAGCAGTGCTCCCGGGACAGGGCTCTATGGCTACACCTTC
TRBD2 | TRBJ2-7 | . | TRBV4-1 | CASSPPAAGAGEQYF | TGCGCCAGCAGCCCCCCTGCAGCGGGAGCGGGAGAGCAGTACTTC
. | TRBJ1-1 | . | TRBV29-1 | CSVVQGTEAFF | TGCAGCGTTGTACAGGGCACTGAAGCTTTCTTT
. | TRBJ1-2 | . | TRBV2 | CASRAFRDSSGYGYTF | TGTGCCAGCAGAGCATTCAGGGACTCCTCGGGGTATGGCTACACCTTC
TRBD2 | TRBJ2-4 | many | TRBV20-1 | CSASGEGVAKNIQYF | TGCAGTGCTAGTGGGGAGGGAGTAGCCAAAAACATTCAGTACTTC
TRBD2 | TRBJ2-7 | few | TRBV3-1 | CASSQEEWLPGGEQYF | TGTGCCAGCAGCCAAGAAGAGTGGCTACCGGGGGGGGAGCAGTACTTC
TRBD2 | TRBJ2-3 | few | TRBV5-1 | CASSLGGLAGPDTQYF | TGCGCCAGCAGCTTGGGGGGACTAGCGGGGCCAGATACGCAGTATTTT
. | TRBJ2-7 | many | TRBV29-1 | CSVGTDSYEQYF | TGCAGCGTAGGGACTGACTCCTACGAGCAGTACTTC
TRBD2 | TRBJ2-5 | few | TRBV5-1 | CASSFPTSPQETQYF | TGCGCCAGCAGCTTTCCGACTAGCCCCCAAGAGACCCAGTACTTC
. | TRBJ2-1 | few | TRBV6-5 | CASSSLGSQFF | TGTGCCAGCAGCTCACTAGGATCGCAGTTCTTC
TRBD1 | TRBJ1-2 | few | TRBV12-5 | CASSLRGHYGYTF | TGTGCTAGCTCTCTCAGGGGGCACTATGGCTACACCTTC
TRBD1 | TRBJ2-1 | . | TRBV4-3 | CASSKQGASSYNEQFF | TGCGCCAGCAGCAAACAGGGGGCTAGCTCCTACAATGAGCAGTTCTTC
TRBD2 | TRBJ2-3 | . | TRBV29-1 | CSVSGRALETQYF | TGCAGCGTTAGCGGGAGGGCATTAGAAACGCAGTATTTT
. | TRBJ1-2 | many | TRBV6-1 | CASSENVGQLYGYTF | TGTGCCAGCAGTGAAAACGTTGGACAGCTTTATGGCTACACCTTC
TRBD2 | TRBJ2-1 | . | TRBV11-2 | CASSSRAGVSYNEQFF | TGTGCCAGCAGCTCAAGAGCGGGGGTCTCCTACAATGAGCAGTTCTTC
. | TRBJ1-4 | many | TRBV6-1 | CASRRGVYEKLFF | TGTGCCAGCAGGAGGGGGGTCTATGAAAAACTGTTTTTT
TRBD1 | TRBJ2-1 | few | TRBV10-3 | CAISGGTAANEQFF | TGTGCCATCAGTGGGGGGACAGCCGCAAATGAGCAGTTCTTC
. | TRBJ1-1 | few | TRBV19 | CASSNPRDRTEAFF | TGTGCCAGTAGTAACCCGAGAGACAGGACGGAAGCTTTCTTT
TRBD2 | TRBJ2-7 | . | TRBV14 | CASSQDRGGRTTPRGNEQYF | TGTGCCAGCAGCCAAGATCGGGGGGGGCGAACCACCCCCCGCGGTAACGAGCAGTACTTC
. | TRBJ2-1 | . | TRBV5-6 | CASSLVARNEQFF | TGTGCCAGCAGCTTGGTGGCACGGAATGAGCAGTTCTTC
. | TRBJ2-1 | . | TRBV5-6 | CASSLVPRRYNEQFF | TGTGCCAGCAGCTTGGTGCCGCGTCGCTACAATGAGCAGTTCTTC
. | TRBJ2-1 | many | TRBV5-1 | CASSHQQGRYNEQFF | TGCGCCAGCAGCCATCAACAGGGCAGGTACAATGAGCAGTTCTTC
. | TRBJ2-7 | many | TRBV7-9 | CASSPLSGYEQYF | TGTGCCAGCAGCCCCCTCTCGGGATACGAGCAGTACTTC
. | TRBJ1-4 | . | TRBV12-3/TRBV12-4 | CASSPSSGFNEKLFF | TGTGCCAGCAGCCCTTCATCAGGGTTTAATGAAAAACTGTTTTTT
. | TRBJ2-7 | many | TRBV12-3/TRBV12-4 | CASSLVNRWPQEQYF | TGTGCCAGCAGTTTAGTCAACAGATGGCCTCAGGAGCAGTACTTC
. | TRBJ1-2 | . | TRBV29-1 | CSVVRDGLDGYTF | TGCAGCGTTGTCCGGGACGGACTTGATGGCTACACCTTC
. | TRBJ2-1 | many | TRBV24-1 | CATSDLQSLSNEQFF | TGTGCCACCAGTGATTTGCAAAGCCTGTCCAATGAGCAGTTCTTC
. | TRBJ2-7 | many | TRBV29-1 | CSVGGTYEQYF | TGCAGCGTCGGCGGGACCTACGAGCAGTACTTC
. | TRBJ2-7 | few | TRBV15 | CATSKSGSTYEQYF | TGTGCCACCAGCAAATCGGGATCGACCTACGAGCAGTACTTC
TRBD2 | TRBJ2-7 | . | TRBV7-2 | CASSPQSGGLYEQYF | TGTGCCAGCAGCCCCCAGTCGGGAGGGCTCTACGAGCAGTACTTC
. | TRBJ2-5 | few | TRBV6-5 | CASSYSYGQGSFQYF | TGTGCCAGCAGTTACAGTTATGGGCAGGGTAGTTTCCAGTACTTC
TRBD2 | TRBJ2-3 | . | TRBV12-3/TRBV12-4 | CASTPSGGADTQYF | TGTGCCAGCACCCCTAGCGGGGGGGCAGATACGCAGTATTTT
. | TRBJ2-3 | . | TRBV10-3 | CAMASAGTDTQYF | TGTGCCATGGCTAGCGCAGGCACAGATACGCAGTATTTT
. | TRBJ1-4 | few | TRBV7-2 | CASSFDGTDATNEKLFF | TGTGCCAGCAGCTTCGACGGGACGGACGCAACTAATGAAAAACTGTTTTTT
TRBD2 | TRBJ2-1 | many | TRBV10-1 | CASSRGLEQFF | TGCGCCAGTTCACGGGGACTAGAGCAGTTCTTC
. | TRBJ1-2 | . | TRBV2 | CASSELGGYTF | TGTGCCAGCAGTGAACTGGGTGGCTACACCTTC
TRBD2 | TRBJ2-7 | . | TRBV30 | CAWSTALAGISEQYF | TGTGCCTGGAGTACAGCGCTAGCGGGGATTAGCGAGCAGTACTTC
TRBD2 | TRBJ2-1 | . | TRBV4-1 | CASRGSGINEQFF | TGCGCCAGCAGGGGTAGCGGGATCAATGAGCAGTTCTTC
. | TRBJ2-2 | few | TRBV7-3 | CASSSSALGELFF | TGTGCCAGCAGCTCTTCCGCACTAGGGGAGCTGTTTTTT
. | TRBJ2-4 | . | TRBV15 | CATSREAGKSIQYF | TGTGCCACCAGCAGAGAGGCGGGGAAGTCCATTCAGTACTTT
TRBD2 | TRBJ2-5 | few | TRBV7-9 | CASSSPSGGTETQYF | TGTGCCAGCAGCTCCCCTAGCGGGGGCACAGAGACCCAGTACTTC
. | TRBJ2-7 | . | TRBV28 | CASRIGTFGFSYEQYF | TGTGCCAGCAGAATCGGGACTTTCGGGTTCTCCTACGAGCAGTACTTC
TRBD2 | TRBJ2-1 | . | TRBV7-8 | CASSFGTSGSGEQFF | TGTGCCAGCAGCTTCGGGACTAGCGGGAGCGGTGAGCAGTTCTTC
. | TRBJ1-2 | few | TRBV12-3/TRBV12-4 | CASSYTENSGYTF | TGTGCCAGCAGTTACACAGAAAACAGTGGCTACACCTTC